This T cell receptor (beta chain) appears in the sequencing data of a study of T cells after yellow fever vaccination (dated by TCRdb to between 2017 and 2020). In the study overall: The SMART-Seq v4 Ultra Low Input RNA kit was used to prepare libraries from fractions with low cell numbers. To follow T-cell clones before and after both primary and booster YFV17D yellow fever vaccination, bulk TCR alpha and beta repertoires underwent longitudinal sequencing. Two healthy male donors, one aged 18 to 30 and one aged 30 to 39 years, were included in the cohort. Blood samples were taken at several timepoints before and after primary and secondary immunization, and bulk PBMC replicates and cell subsets were isolated. General study outcomes and caveats: Compared with the primary T-cell response, the secondary T-cell response was weaker but faster, peaking on day 5 rather than day 15. Because abundant contaminating clonotypes from the bulk population could be contained in FACS-sorted repertoires, computational filtering was required. Because only two donors were included in the study, the extent to which the findings can be generalized is limited. Most clones expanded after primary vaccination (approximately 96% of CD4 and approximately 90% of CD8) were re-detected after the booster, suggesting that broad memory maintenance occurred. A small share of clonotypes was detected in both CD4 and CD8 compartments, with the overlap likely arising from convergent recombination.

CDR1 and CDR2, looked up from the germline V gene (reference sequence), are SEHNR and FQNEAQ. V gives up 4 bases and J gives up 0 bases, and the segment between their germline ends measures 12 bases. Its CDR3 holds 15 amino acids, cysteine through phenylalanine. Kept here is only the CDR3 DNA, which spans 45 bases and is read in frame from base 1. Reads for this sample came from an Illumina NovaSeq 6000. TCR cDNA was synthesized by 5'RACE template switching, which introduced a universal primer site and unique molecular identifiers. Priming for cDNA synthesis came from both the TCR alpha and TCR beta constant segments. Two PCR steps were used to amplify libraries, with sample barcodes and sequencing adapters being added in the second step. Sequencing of libraries was done on Illumina HiSeq 2500 (2x100 bp) or NovaSeq (2x150 bp). The original pipeline was this. Demultiplexing of reads and collapsing into UMI consensus sequences were performed with MIGEC, and V(D)J alignment was carried out with MiXCR. Vaccine-responding clonotypes were defined with edgeR using replicate PBMC samples, requiring FDR below 0.01 and a log2 fold change above 5 up to day 15. Each bulk clonotype was labeled CD4 or CD8 based on which sequenced repertoire, CD4 or CD8, contained the clonotype at higher abundance. TCRdb reanalyzed the raw reads on its own, using fastp at Q25 for trimming and MiXCR for clone calling, and kept in-frame beta chains. One record per CDR3 amino acid sequence lists the most common genes and DNA. The V and J calls here are based on TCRdb, not the publication. This sample has 300,000 to 400,000 distinct CDR3 sequences in its table, and around 10% of those were observed once. The ten largest clones capture about 3% of the sample.

This specimen's treatment or condition label, interpreted: live attenuated yellow fever vaccine strain. PBMCs were isolated from peripheral blood using a standard Ficoll-Paque protocol. Dynabeads CD4 and CD8 positive selection kits were used to isolate CD4 and CD8 T-cell fractions. RNA was extracted with TriZol from bulk PBMCs, CD4 and CD8 fractions, and dextramer-positive and dextramer-negative fractions. Ten or more counts support this clonotype. The antigen it binds to is not known. Base-call qualities are not available, and no considerably larger clone is one nucleotide away. This sequence uses TRBV7-9 and TRBJ1-2; the D gene cannot be resolved reliably. Sample: CD4+ T cells sorted from PBMCs, taken 45 days after the yellow fever booster vaccination. This clonotype originated in a man aged 18 to 30 who received the YFV17D yellow fever vaccine. Read as DNA, the sequence is TGTGCCAGCAGCTCGGCCCTGGAAGCTAACTATGGCTACACCTTC. This is translated as CASSSALEANYGYTF.